This T cell receptor (beta chain) was recorded in a study of T cells in Graves' hyperthyroidism and ophthalmopathy. PBMCs came from over 8.5 ml fresh peripheral blood. Amplified TCR beta CDR3 regions derived from RNA transcripts. The study used the HTBI primer set for a first-round RT-PCR of the TCR CDR3. TCRdb passed the multiplex PCR reads through MiXCR, listing each CDR3 protein once. The sample includes hundreds of thousands of distinct CDR3 sequences, just over 35% seen only once; the top ten take roughly 31%. Sequences were obtained from blood. This TCR derives from a woman aged 40 to 50 with Graves' hyperthyroidism.

DNA of the CDR3: TGTGCCAGCAGTACCGACAGGGGGCGGCGGACTGAAGCTTTCTTT. This translates into CASSTDRGRRTEAFF. The chain links TRBV12-3 or TRBV12-4 to TRBJ1-1, with 10 bases matching TRBD1. Unmatched junction bases numbered 8, after V lost 5 bases and J lost 5 bases. There are 15 residues in the CDR3.